This T cell receptor beta chain was documented in a study of beta chain features in type 1 diabetes. Isolated RNA was reverse transcribed in full, so expressed TCRB transcripts were sequenced. Sequencing was performed with immunoSEQ multiplex PCR; in TCRdb, only in-frame clones are kept and a portion is missing. Seen here are fewer than 200,000 clones, 10% to 15% observed once, and the top ten hold roughly 0.6%. V lost 8 bases, J lost 3 bases, and 11 bases lay in between. Germline V gene sequence: CDR1 MNHEY, CDR2 SMNVEV (reference sequence). This CDR3 is 12 amino acids long. This chain uses TRBV27 with TRBJ2-7; tentatively, D is TRBD1 (6 bases). The sequence came from a woman between 18 and 30 years old in good health. Material: central memory CD4+ T cells from blood. CDR3 in DNA: TGTGCCAGCGGGACATACATCTACGAGCAGTACTTC. This translates into CASGTYIYEQYF.